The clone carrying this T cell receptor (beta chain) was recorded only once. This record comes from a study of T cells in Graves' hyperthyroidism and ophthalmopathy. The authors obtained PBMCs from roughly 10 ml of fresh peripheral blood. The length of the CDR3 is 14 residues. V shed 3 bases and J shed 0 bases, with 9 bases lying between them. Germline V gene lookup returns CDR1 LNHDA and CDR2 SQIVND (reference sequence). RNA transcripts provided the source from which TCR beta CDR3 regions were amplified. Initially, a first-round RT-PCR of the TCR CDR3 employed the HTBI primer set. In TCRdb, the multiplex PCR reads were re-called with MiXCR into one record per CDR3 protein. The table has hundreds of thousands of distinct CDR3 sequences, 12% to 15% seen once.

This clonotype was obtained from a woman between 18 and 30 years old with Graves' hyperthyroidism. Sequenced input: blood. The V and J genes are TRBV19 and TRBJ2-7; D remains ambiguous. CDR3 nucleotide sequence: TGTGCCAGTAGTATTGCAGGTTTCTCCTACGAGCAGTACTTC. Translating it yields CASSIAGFSYEQYF. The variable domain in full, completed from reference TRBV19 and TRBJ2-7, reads DGGITQSPKYLFRKEGQNVTLSCEQNLNHDAMYWYRQDPGQGLRLIYYSQIVNDFQKGDIAEGYSVSREKKESFPLTVTSAQKNPTAFYLCASSIAGFSYEQYFGPGTRLTVT.